Here is one T cell receptor (beta chain) with its context. Profiling relied on immunoSEQ multiplex PCR, and the TCRdb table lists in-frame clones only, not all of them. The sample shows more than 70,000 clones, around 86% of them seen only once. The entry originates in a study of OX40 agonist ivuxolimab in advanced cancers. This CDR3 contains 15 residues. V dropped 2 bases and J dropped 4 bases, with 14 bases sitting between them. CDR1 SGHNT and CDR2 YYREEE come from the germline V gene (reference sequence). Systemic immunosuppression or autoimmune disease history was grounds to exclude patients. This sequence was found in an adult with an advanced solid tumor such as melanoma, head and neck, liver or kidney cancer. Sample: CD4+ or CD8+ T cells sorted from blood, taken in a trial of the OX40 agonist ivuxolimab. The rearrangement links TRBV5-4 to TRBJ2-3; a weak D match, TRBD1 (8 bases). CDR3 nucleotide sequence: TGTGCCAGCAGCTTCCCACAGGGGGGGGCAGATACGCAGTATTTT. Translation: CASSFPQGGADTQYF.